The T cell receptor (beta chain) described here comes from a study of T cells after yellow fever vaccination. Whole-study findings and limits: Clones from primary vaccination mostly reappeared after the booster (around 96% CD4, less than 90% CD8).

TCRdb reprocessed the 5' RACE reads via MiXCR and lists one record per CDR3 protein. This sample has about 310,000 distinct CDR3 sequences; roughly 4% occur once, and the top ten carry around 22%. This clonotype was found a few times. Its antigen remains unknown. The sequence derives from a man in his late teens or twenties who received the YFV17D yellow fever vaccine. The starting material was PBMCs, obtained on the day of the yellow fever booster vaccination.

CDR3 nucleotides: TGCAGTGCTACAGGGGCGGAGAGGACTGAAGCTTTCTTT. Its translation: CSATGAERTEAFF. The rearrangement joins TRBV20-1 to TRBJ1-1, with D perhaps matching TRBD1 (6 bases). Germline V CDR1 and CDR2: DFQATT, SNEGSKA (reference sequence). Trimming shortened V by 4 bases and J by 5 bases, and 14 bases separated the two germline ends. The length of the CDR3 is 13 residues.